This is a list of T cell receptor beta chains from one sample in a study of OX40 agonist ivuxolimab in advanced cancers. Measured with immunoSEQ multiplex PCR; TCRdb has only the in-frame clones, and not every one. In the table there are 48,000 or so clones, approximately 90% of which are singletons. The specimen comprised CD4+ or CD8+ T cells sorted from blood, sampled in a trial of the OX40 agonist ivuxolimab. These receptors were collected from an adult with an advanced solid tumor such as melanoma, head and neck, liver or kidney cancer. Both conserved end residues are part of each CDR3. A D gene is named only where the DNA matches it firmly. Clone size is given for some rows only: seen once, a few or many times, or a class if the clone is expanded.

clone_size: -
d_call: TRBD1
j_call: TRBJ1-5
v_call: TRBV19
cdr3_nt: TGTGCCAGCGTCGGACAGGGTTATAGCAATCAGCCCCAGCATTTT
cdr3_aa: CASVGQGYSNQPQHF

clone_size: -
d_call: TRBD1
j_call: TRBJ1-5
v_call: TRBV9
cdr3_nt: TGTGCCAGCAGCGAGGCAGGGGGCGACCAGCCCCAGCATTTT
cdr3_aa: CASSEAGGDQPQHF

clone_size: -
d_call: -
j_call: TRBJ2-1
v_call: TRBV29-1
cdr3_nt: TGCAGCGGAGGCTATGGGTTTGAGCAGTTCTTC
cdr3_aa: CSGGYGFEQFF

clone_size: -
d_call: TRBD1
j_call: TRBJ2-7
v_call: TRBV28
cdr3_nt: TGTGCCAGCAGGAAGAACCGGGACAGGGTAAACGAGCAGTACTTC
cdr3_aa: CASRKNRDRVNEQYF

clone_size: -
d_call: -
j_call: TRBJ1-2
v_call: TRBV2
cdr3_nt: TGTGCCAGCAGCAATACAGGGAACTATGGCTACACCTTC
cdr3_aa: CASSNTGNYGYTF

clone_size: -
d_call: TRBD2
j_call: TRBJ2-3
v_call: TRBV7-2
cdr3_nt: TGTGCCAGCAGCATGCCCCACCAGCGGGGGAGCACAGATACGCAGTATTTT
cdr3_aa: CASSMPHQRGSTDTQYF

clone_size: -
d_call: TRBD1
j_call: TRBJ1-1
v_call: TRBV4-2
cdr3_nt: TGTGCCAGCAGCCCCGCGACTATGACAGGGAGCACTGAAGCTTTCTTT
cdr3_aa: CASSPATMTGSTEAFF

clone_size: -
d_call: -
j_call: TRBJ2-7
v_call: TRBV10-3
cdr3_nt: TGTGCCATCAGTGATCACTCTAGCGACTCGAGTCCCCACGAGCAGTACTTC
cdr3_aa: CAISDHSSDSSPHEQYF

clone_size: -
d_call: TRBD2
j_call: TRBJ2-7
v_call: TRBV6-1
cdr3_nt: TGTGCCACCCCGGGACTAGAGATTGGTGAGCAGTACTTC
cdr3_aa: CATPGLEIGEQYF

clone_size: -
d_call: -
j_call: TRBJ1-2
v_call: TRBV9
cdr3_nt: TGTGCCAGCAGCGTAGATGTGGGGGACGACGGCTACACCTTC
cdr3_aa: CASSVDVGDDGYTF

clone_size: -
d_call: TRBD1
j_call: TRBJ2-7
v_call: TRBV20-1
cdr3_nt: TGCAGTGCTGGGACAGCCTACGAGCAGTACTTC
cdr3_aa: CSAGTAYEQYF

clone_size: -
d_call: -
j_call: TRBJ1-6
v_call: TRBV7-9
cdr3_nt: TGTGCCAGCAGCTCCGATTCACCCCTCCACTTT
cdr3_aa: CASSSDSPLHF

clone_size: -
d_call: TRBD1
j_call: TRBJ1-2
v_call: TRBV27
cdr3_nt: TGTGCCAGCAGCACGACAGGGGGCGCGTATGGCTACACCTTC
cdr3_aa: CASSTTGGAYGYTF

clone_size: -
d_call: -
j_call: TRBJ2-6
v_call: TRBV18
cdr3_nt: TGTGCCAGCTCGATACAGGGTTTTGGGGCCAACGTCCTGACTTTC
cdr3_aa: CASSIQGFGANVLTF

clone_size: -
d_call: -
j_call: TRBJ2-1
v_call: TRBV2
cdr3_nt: TGTGCCAGCCGGGATGAAAGAGTGGGTGAGCAGTTCTTC
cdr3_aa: CASRDERVGEQFF

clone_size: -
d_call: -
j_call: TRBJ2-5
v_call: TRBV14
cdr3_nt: TGTGCCAGCAGGGGGTGGGATCAAGAGACCCAGTACTTC
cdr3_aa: CASRGWDQETQYF

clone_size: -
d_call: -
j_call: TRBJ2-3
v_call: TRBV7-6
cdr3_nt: TGTGCCAGCAGCCCGATGGCAGGGGCTAGCACAGATACGCAGTATTTT
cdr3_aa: CASSPMAGASTDTQYF

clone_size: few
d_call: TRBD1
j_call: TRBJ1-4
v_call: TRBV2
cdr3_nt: TGTGCCAGCCCGGGACAGGACGGGAAACTGTTTTTT
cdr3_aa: CASPGQDGKLFF

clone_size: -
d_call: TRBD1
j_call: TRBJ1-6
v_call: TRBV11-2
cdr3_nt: TGTGCCAGCAGCCCGACAGGGGTCGGCTCCTATAATTCACCCCTCCACTTT
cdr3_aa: CASSPTGVGSYNSPLHF

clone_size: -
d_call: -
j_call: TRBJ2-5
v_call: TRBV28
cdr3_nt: TGTGCCAGCAGTTTACGACCGATAGGAGAATTTCAAGAGACCCAGTACTTC
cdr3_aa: CASSLRPIGEFQETQYF

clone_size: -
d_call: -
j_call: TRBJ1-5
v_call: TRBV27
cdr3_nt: TGTGCCAGCAGTTTATCAGGTAATCAGCCCCAGCATTTT
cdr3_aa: CASSLSGNQPQHF

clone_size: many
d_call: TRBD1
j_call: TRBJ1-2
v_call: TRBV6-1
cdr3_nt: TGTGCCAGCAGTGGAGGCGGGACAGAGATCTACTATGGCTACACCTTC
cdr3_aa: CASSGGGTEIYYGYTF

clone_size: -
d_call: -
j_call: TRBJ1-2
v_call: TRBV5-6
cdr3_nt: TGTGCCAGCAACCCTACCCAGGAGAATGGCTACACCTTC
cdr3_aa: CASNPTQENGYTF

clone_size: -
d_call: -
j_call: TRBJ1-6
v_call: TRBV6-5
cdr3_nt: TGTGCCAGCAGTTACTCAGGGCAGGGCTCACCCCTCCACTTT
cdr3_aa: CASSYSGQGSPLHF

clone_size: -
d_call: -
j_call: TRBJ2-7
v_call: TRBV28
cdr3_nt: TGTGCCAGCAGGCGTCCGGGCGAGCAGTACTTC
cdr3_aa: CASRRPGEQYF

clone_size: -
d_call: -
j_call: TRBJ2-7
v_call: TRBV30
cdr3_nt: TGTGCCTGGACCGAGGGGAGCTCCTACGAGCAGTACTTC
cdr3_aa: CAWTEGSSYEQYF

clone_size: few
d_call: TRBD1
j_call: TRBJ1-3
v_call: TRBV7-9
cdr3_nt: TGTGCCAGCAGCAACTCGACAGGGCCGTCCGGAAACACCATATATTTT
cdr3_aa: CASSNSTGPSGNTIYF

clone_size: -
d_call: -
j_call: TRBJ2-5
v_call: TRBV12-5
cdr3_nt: TGTGCTAGTGGTTTGGGGGCGGTAGCGGAAGAGAGGCAGTACTTC
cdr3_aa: CASGLGAVAEERQYF

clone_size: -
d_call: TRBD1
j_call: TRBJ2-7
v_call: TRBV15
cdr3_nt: TGTGCCACCAGCAGCGCCCCCCCGGGACAGGGTATCGAGCAGTACTTC
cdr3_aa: CATSSAPPGQGIEQYF

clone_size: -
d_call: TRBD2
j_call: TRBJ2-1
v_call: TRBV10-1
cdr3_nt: TGCGCCAGCAGTGATAGTGACCTAGCGGGGCCCGGGGTTGAGCAGTTCTTC
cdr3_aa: CASSDSDLAGPGVEQFF

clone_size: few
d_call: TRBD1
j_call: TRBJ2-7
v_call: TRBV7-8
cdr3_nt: TGTGCCAGCAGAGGGGACAGTGGGGTCGAGCAGTACTTC
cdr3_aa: CASRGDSGVEQYF

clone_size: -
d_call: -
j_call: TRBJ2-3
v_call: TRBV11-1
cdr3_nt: TGTGCCAGCAGCTTAGCGGGGGGGCGGGTAGATACGCAGTATTTT
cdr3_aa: CASSLAGGRVDTQYF

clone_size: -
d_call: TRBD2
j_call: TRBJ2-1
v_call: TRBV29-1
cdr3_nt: TGCAGCGTTGTGACTAGCGGGAATGAGCAGTTCTTC
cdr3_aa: CSVVTSGNEQFF

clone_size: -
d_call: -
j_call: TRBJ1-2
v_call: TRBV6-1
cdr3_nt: TGTACCTCTCGGGGAAGCTATGGCTACACCTTC
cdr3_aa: CTSRGSYGYTF

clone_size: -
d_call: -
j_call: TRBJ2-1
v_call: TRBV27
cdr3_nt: TGTGCCAGCACTAGGGGTACTCTTTTTGATGAGCAGTTCTTC
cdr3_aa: CASTRGTLFDEQFF

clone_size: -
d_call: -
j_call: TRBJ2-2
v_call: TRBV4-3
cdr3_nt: TGCGCCAGCAGCCAAGAAGTGTCAGGGTCAAACACCGGGGAGCTGTTTTTT
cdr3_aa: CASSQEVSGSNTGELFF

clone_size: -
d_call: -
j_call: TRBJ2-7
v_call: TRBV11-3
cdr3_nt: TGTGCCAGCAGCTTAGGATCAGGTGAGCAGTACTTC
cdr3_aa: CASSLGSGEQYF

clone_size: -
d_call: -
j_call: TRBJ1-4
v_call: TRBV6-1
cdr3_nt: TGTGCCAGCAGTGAAGTGAGGGGGTGGGCTAATGAAAAACTGTTTTTT
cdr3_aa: CASSEVRGWANEKLFF

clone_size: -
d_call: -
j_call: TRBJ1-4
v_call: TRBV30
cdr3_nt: TGTGCCTGGAGTGGAGACAGAGGAAAACTGTTTTTT
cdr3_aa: CAWSGDRGKLFF

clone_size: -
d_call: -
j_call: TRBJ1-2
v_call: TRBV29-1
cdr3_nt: TGCAGCGCTCTGGACATAGCTAACTATGGCTACACCTTC
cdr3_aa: CSALDIANYGYTF

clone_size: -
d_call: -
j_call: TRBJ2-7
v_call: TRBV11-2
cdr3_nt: TGTGCCAGCAGCTTAGACTCGCGGCGGGTGAGCTCCTACGAGCAGTACTTC
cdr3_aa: CASSLDSRRVSSYEQYF

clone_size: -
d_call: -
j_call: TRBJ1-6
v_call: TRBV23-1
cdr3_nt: TGCGCCAGCAGTCAATCGGAAGGAGAGGGGCAAAAAGAGATTAGGTCCTATAATTCACCCCTCCACTTT
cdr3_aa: CASSQSEGEGQKEIRSYNSPLHF

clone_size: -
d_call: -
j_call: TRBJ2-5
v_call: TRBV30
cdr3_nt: TGTGCCTGGAGTTTCGGTCAAGAGACCCAGTACTTC
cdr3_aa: CAWSFGQETQYF

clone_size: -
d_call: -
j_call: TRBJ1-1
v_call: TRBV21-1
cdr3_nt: TGTGCCAGCAGCAGCTGGACGGACCATGAAGCTTTCTTT
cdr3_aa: CASSSWTDHEAFF

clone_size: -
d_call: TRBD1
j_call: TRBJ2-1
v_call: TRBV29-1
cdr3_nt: TGCAGCGTTGGAGGGGGGACAGGGCACAATGAGCAGTTCTTC
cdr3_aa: CSVGGGTGHNEQFF